This passage covers 32 T cell receptor beta chains from one sample sequenced in a study of cytomegalovirus exposure and HLA in healthy donors. Only in-frame clones appear in the TCRdb table, and some are missing; sequencing was by immunoSEQ multiplex PCR. The sample carries 65,000 or so clones, 92% recorded once. Source material: PBMCs. The receptors were gathered from a woman aged 18-29 years in good health and CMV-seronegative.

The chain uses TRBV7-2 and TRBJ2-1, with D possibly matching TRBD2 (6 bases). This CDR3 is built from 11 residues. Germline V gives CDR1 SGHTA, CDR2 FQGNSA. With 10 bases removed from V and 8 bases from J, the gap between germline ends came to 12 bases. This CDR3 reads CANAGGYEQFF. CDR3 bases: TGTGCCAACGCTGGGGGGTATGAGCAGTTCTTC. The variable domain in full, completed from reference TRBV7-2 and TRBJ2-1, reads GAGVSQSPSNKVTEKGKDVELRCDPISGHTALYWYRQSLGQGLEFLIYFQGNSAPDKSGLPSDRFSAERTGGSVSTLTIQRTQQEDSAVYLCANAGGYEQFFGPGTRLTVL.

V is TRBV6-1 and J is TRBJ2-2; TRBD1 matches 8 bases. Losses at the gene ends were 10 bases for V and 0 bases for J; bases not matched to a gene: 4. The CDR3 has 14 amino acids. Germline V CDR1 and CDR2: MNHNS, SASEGT. CDR3 residues: CANSGQANTGELFF. The DNA for the CDR3 is TGTGCCAACTCGGGACAGGCGAACACCGGGGAGCTGTTTTTT.

This sequence joins TRBV27 and TRBJ1-1; D gene unclear. Germline CDR1 reads MNHEY; CDR2 reads SMNVEV (reference sequence). V was shortened by 2 bases and J by 1 base, with 8 bases between the two germline ends. This CDR3 spans 14 amino acids. CDR3 bases: TGTGCCAGCAGTTTAATGGGCCCGAACACTGAAGCTTTCTTT. It yields the protein CASSLMGPNTEAFF.

This clone was found once. Here the CDR3 reads CASREGAGQPQHF. The CDR3, as DNA: TGCGCCAGCAGGGAGGGGGCGGGTCAGCCCCAGCATTTT. V usage is TRBV5-1 and J usage is TRBJ1-5; 7 bases map to TRBD1. CDR3 length: 13 residues. Per germline, CDR1 SGHRS and CDR2 YFSETQ. Unmatched junction bases numbered 5, after V lost 5 bases and J lost 6 bases.

The chain carries TRBV28 and TRBJ1-5; 7 bases line up with TRBD1. J gave up 1 base and V 2 bases, and 2 bases lay outside the gene matches. The germline CDR1 and CDR2 sequences are MDHEN and SYDVKM. This CDR3 spans 15 amino acids. The CDR3 region is CASSLPTGSNQPQHF. The CDR3 nucleotides are TGTGCCAGCAGTTTACCGACAGGGAGCAATCAGCCCCAGCATTTT.

The V call is TRBV14, the J call TRBJ1-4; D uncertain. There are 13 residues in the CDR3. The V gene's germline CDR1 is SGHDN and CDR2 FVKESK. V was cut by 4 bases and J by 6 bases, with 9 bases left in between. CDR3 in amino acids: CASSRSSYEKLFF. CDR3 nucleotide sequence: TGTGCCAGCAGCCGCTCCAGTTATGAAAAACTGTTTTTT.

The rearrangement joins TRBV7-3 to TRBJ1-4, with 7 bases lining up with TRBD1. V dropped 1 base and J dropped 8; count of bases not matched to a gene: 1. This CDR3 contains 13 residues. Germline V CDR1 and CDR2: SGHTA, FQGTGA. In DNA form, the CDR3 reads TGTGCCAGCAGCTTAAGACAGGGAGAAAAACTGTTTTTT. Translating it yields CASSLRQGEKLFF.

This chain uses TRBV6-5 with TRBJ1-2, with 7 bases identical to TRBD1. This CDR3 spans 13 amino acids. Germline V CDR1 and CDR2: MNHEY, SVGAGI. Trimming cost V 7 bases and J 8 bases; bases outside gene matches: 10. CDR3 sequence reads: CASTQGGPGGYTF. CDR3 DNA: TGTGCCAGCACCCAGGGGGGTCCCGGAGGCTACACCTTC.

The chain has TRBV19 and TRBJ2-1; 12 positions agree with TRBD2. The CDR3 contains 15 residues. Germline V gene lookup returns CDR1 LNHDA and CDR2 SQIVND (reference sequence). V lost 6 bases to trimming and J lost 5 bases; unmatched junction nucleotides: 5. The CDR3 coding sequence is TGTGCCAGTAGGGTGACTAGCGGGAGTAACAATGAGCAGTTCTTC. As protein: CASRVTSGSNNEQFF.

The rearrangement uses TRBV6-1 and TRBJ2-5; the D gene is possibly TRBD2 (5 bases). From germline, CDR1 is MNHNS and CDR2 SASEGT. The V end was cut by 2 bases, the J end by 2 bases, with 6 bases between. The CDR3 has 13 amino acids. Here the CDR3 reads CASSEWRQETQYF. In DNA, the CDR3 is TGTGCCAGCAGTGAATGGAGGCAAGAGACCCAGTACTTC.

This clone appeared a single time. As DNA, the CDR3 is TGCGCCAGCAGCTTGAGGTTACAAACTAGCGCCTCTGGGGCCAACGTCCTGACTTTC. Residues: CASSLRLQTSASGANVLTF. The genes are TRBV5-1 and TRBJ2-6; 7 bases align to TRBD2. The length of the CDR3 is 19 residues. The V and J ends lost 1 base and 0 bases, in that order; junction bases with no gene match: 10. Germline V gene lookup returns CDR1 SGHRS and CDR2 YFSETQ.

This chain joins TRBV7-2 and TRBJ2-5; 13 nucleotides agree with TRBD2. This CDR3 spans 16 amino acids. With 3 bases clipped from V and 2 bases from J, the junction kept 3 bases outside the gene matches. Germline V CDR1 and CDR2: SGHTA, FQGNSA. The CDR3 reads CASSFLGLAGQETQYF. In nucleotides, the CDR3 is TGTGCCAGCAGCTTTCTGGGACTAGCGGGGCAAGAGACCCAGTACTTC. The whole variable domain, filled in from reference TRBV7-2 and TRBJ2-5, reads GAGVSQSPSNKVTEKGKDVELRCDPISGHTALYWYRQSLGQGLEFLIYFQGNSAPDKSGLPSDRFSAERTGGSVSTLTIQRTQQEDSAVYLCASSFLGLAGQETQYFGPGTRLLVL.

This chain connects TRBV28 to TRBJ1-4, with 9 positions matching TRBD1. This CDR3 is built from 15 residues. In germline, CDR1 is MDHEN, CDR2 SYDVKM. Unmatched junction bases numbered 9, after V lost 5 bases and J lost 8 bases. This CDR3 is CASSIQGARREKLFF. CDR3 DNA sequence: TGTGCCAGCAGTATACAGGGGGCGCGGAGGGAAAAACTGTTTTTT.

The J gene is TRBJ2-7, the V gene TRBV28; 8 bases map to TRBD2. V lost 4 bases and J lost 2; bases outside the gene matches: 13. The length of the CDR3 is 17 residues. Germline CDR1 is MDHEN and CDR2 is SYDVKM. This CDR3 is CASSSRHVAGGTYEQYF. CDR3 in DNA: TGTGCCAGCAGTTCCCGCCACGTGGCGGGAGGAACCTACGAGCAGTACTTC.

J is TRBJ2-7 and V is TRBV19; D is perhaps TRBD1 (5 bases). With 1 base removed from V and 4 bases from J, the gap between germline ends came to 8 bases. There are 13 residues in the CDR3. Looked up from germline, CDR1 is LNHDA and CDR2 is SQIVND (reference sequence). The CDR3 DNA follows: TGTGCCAGTAGTATAGGTCAGGGATACGAGCAGTACTTC. It specifies CASSIGQGYEQYF.

This chain connects TRBV20-1 to TRBJ1-2, with a possible D match to TRBD1 (6 bases). Per the germline V gene, CDR1 is DFQATT and CDR2 is SNEGSKA (reference sequence). The CDR3 loop spans 11 amino acids. The V and J ends lost 4 bases and 4 bases respectively, with 7 bases between them. CDR3 in amino acids: CSATQGYGYTF. CDR3 nucleotides: TGCAGTGCTACACAGGGCTATGGCTACACCTTC.

The rearrangement links TRBV19 to TRBJ1-3; the D gene is possibly TRBD1 (5 bases). CDR3 length: 19 amino acids. The germline gives CDR1 LNHDA, CDR2 SQIVND (reference sequence). Trimming cost V 3 bases and J 3 bases, with 24 bases left between them. The CDR3 DNA sequence: TGTGCCAGTAGTATCAGCAGGGATAGCGGATGGATGGGTGGAAACACCATATATTTT. Translated: CASSISRDSGWMGGNTIYF.

The V gene is TRBV6-1, the J gene TRBJ2-2; 7 positions agree with TRBD1. The V gene end was trimmed by 3 bases and the J gene end by 5 bases; junction bases not matched to a gene: 3. The CDR3 contains 14 residues. Germline-derived CDR1 and CDR2 are MNHNS and SASEGT. The CDR3, as DNA: TGTGCCAGCAGTGAGACAGGGAGAACCGGGGAGCTGTTTTTT. Amino acid sequence: CASSETGRTGELFF.

The V call is TRBV4-1, the J call TRBJ2-7, with 8 bases identical to TRBD1. Germline lookup yields CDR1 MGHRA and CDR2 YSYEKL. J lost 7 bases, V lost 2 bases, and 10 bases had no gene match. The CDR3 length is 15 residues. The CDR3 region has the DNA TGCGCCAGCAGCCAACAGACAGGGGTTCCGGGGGAGCAGTACTTC. This translates into CASSQQTGVPGEQYF.

This clone was counted a single time. The chain recombines TRBV6-6 with TRBJ1-4; no reliable D call. Deletions cut 0 bases from V and 5 bases from J, with 10 bases between. Germline loops: CDR1 MNHNY, CDR2 SVGAGI (reference sequence). The CDR3 runs to 15 residues. The CDR3 here is CASSYSMQSNEKLFF. CDR3 DNA sequence: TGTGCCAGCAGTTACTCGATGCAGTCGAATGAAAAACTGTTTTTT.

CDR3 region: CASSLSSTRQGWAGELFF. The DNA of the CDR3 is TGTGCCAGCAGTTTATCTTCAACAAGACAGGGGTGGGCCGGGGAGCTGTTTTTT. The chain joins TRBV27 to TRBJ2-2, with TRBD1 matching over 8 bases. Per germline, CDR1 MNHEY and CDR2 SMNVEV (reference sequence). V lost 0 bases to trimming and J lost 6 bases; unmatched junction nucleotides: 12. The length of the CDR3 is 18 residues.

This chain joins TRBV19 and TRBJ2-1; no definite D call. CDR3 length: 12 residues. The germline gives CDR1 LNHDA, CDR2 SQIVND (reference sequence). V lost 8 bases and J 4 bases, leaving 9 bases between the germline ends. The CDR3 sequence: CASSRGYNEQFF. In DNA form, the CDR3 reads TGTGCCAGTTCCAGAGGTTACAATGAGCAGTTCTTC.

The V call is TRBV5-6, the J call TRBJ1-1; maybe TRBD1 (6 bases). The length of the CDR3 is 15 residues. Trimming shortened V by 0 bases and J by 4 bases, and 13 bases separated the two germline ends. Looked up from germline, CDR1 is SGHDT and CDR2 is YYEEEE. The CDR3 DNA reads TGTGCCAGCAGCTTGGATCCCCAGGGGACCACTGAAGCTTTCTTT. It encodes CASSLDPQGTTEAFF.

The chain links TRBV28 to TRBJ1-5, with D possibly being TRBD1 (6 bases). The CDR3 is made up of 15 amino acids. Germline-derived CDR1 and CDR2 are MDHEN and SYDVKM. Trimming took off 5 bases at V and 0 bases at J, with 11 bases between the two ends. The CDR3 is CASSPRTDSNQPQHF. The CDR3 DNA follows: TGTGCCAGCAGTCCTCGGACAGATAGCAATCAGCCCCAGCATTTT. Supplemented by reference TRBV28 and TRBJ1-5, the full variable domain reads DVKVTQSSRYLVKRTGEKVFLECVQDMDHENMFWYRQDPGLGLRLIYFSYDVKMKEKGDIPEGYSVSREKKERFSLILESASTNQTSMYLCASSPRTDSNQPQHFGDGTRLSIL.

V and J are TRBV6-5 and TRBJ2-4, with a possible D match to TRBD1 (6 bases). The CDR3 spans 15 residues. Germline V gives CDR1 MNHEY, CDR2 SVGAGI. V was trimmed by 8 bases and J by 0 bases, leaving 14 bases between them. The CDR3 reads CASPRTDSAKNIQYF. CDR3 sequence (DNA): TGTGCCAGCCCAAGGACAGATTCAGCCAAAAACATTCAGTACTTC.

The CDR3 reads CASSPVAGADQPQHF. As DNA, the CDR3 is TGTGCCAGCAGCCCAGTCGCGGGGGCCGATCAGCCCCAGCATTTT. The chain is built from TRBV7-2 and TRBJ1-5; a weak D match, TRBD1 (6 bases). The CDR3 sequence is 15 residues long. Germline V CDR1 and CDR2: SGHTA, FQGNSA. V was cut by 5 bases and J by 5 bases, with 16 bases left in between.

The CDR3: CASSSFRGTADNEQFF. The CDR3 DNA reads as TGTGCCAGCAGTTCTTTCCGCGGGACAGCAGACAATGAGCAGTTCTTC. The chain is built from TRBV6-5 and TRBJ2-1, with a tentative D call TRBD1 (7 bases). The ends were cut back, 4 bases at V and 5 bases at J, with 18 bases in the middle. The CDR3 covers 16 residues. Looked up from germline, CDR1 is MNHEY and CDR2 is SVGAGI.

The V and J genes are TRBV6-6 and TRBJ2-1, with D maybe TRBD2 (5 bases). V was shortened by 5 bases and J by 5 bases, with 19 bases between the two germline ends. There are 16 residues in the CDR3. Germline CDR1 is MNHNY and CDR2 is SVGAGI (reference sequence). CDR3 residues: CASSPTGGQLNNEQFF. DNA of the CDR3: TGTGCCAGCAGTCCTACCGGCGGGCAGTTAAACAATGAGCAGTTCTTC.

The chain has TRBV9 and TRBJ1-1; D might be TRBD1 (6 bases). CDR1 is SGDLS, CDR2 YYNGEE, per germline. Trimming shortened V by 3 bases and J by 1 base, and 13 bases separated the two germline ends. CDR3 length: 15 residues. The CDR3 spells CASSAEQGTNTEAFF. CDR3 in DNA: TGTGCCAGCAGCGCAGAACAGGGAACGAACACTGAAGCTTTCTTT.

This clone was detected only a few times. The genes are TRBV28 and TRBJ2-2, with a weak D call TRBD2 (5 bases). The CDR3 is 14 residues long. Trimming pared 6 bases from V and 4 bases from J, leaving 12 bases between. Germline V gene data show CDR1 as MDHEN and CDR2 as SYDVKM. CDR3 region: CASSRGLGTGELFF. CDR3 DNA sequence: TGTGCCAGCAGCCGAGGACTGGGCACCGGGGAGCTGTTTTTT.

J is TRBJ2-2 and V is TRBV5-1, with a tentative D call TRBD2 (6 bases). The CDR3 is 18 residues long. Trimming left V 4 bases short and J 2 bases short, with 21 bases between. Germline loops: CDR1 SGHRS, CDR2 YFSETQ. The DNA of the CDR3 is TGCGCCAGCAGCCCACGGGGGACTGCGAGATCAAACACCGGGGAGCTGTTTTTT. Translation gives CASSPRGTARSNTGELFF.

This chain links TRBV11-2 with TRBJ2-3; 7 bases agree with TRBD2. The CDR3 is 15 amino acids. Germline V gene sequence: CDR1 SGHAT, CDR2 FQNNGV. Germline trimming cut 3 bases from V and 5 bases from J; bases unmatched to any gene: 8. CDR3 protein: CASSFQAGAQDTQYF. CDR3 DNA: TGTGCCAGCAGCTTTCAGGCGGGAGCTCAAGATACGCAGTATTTT.